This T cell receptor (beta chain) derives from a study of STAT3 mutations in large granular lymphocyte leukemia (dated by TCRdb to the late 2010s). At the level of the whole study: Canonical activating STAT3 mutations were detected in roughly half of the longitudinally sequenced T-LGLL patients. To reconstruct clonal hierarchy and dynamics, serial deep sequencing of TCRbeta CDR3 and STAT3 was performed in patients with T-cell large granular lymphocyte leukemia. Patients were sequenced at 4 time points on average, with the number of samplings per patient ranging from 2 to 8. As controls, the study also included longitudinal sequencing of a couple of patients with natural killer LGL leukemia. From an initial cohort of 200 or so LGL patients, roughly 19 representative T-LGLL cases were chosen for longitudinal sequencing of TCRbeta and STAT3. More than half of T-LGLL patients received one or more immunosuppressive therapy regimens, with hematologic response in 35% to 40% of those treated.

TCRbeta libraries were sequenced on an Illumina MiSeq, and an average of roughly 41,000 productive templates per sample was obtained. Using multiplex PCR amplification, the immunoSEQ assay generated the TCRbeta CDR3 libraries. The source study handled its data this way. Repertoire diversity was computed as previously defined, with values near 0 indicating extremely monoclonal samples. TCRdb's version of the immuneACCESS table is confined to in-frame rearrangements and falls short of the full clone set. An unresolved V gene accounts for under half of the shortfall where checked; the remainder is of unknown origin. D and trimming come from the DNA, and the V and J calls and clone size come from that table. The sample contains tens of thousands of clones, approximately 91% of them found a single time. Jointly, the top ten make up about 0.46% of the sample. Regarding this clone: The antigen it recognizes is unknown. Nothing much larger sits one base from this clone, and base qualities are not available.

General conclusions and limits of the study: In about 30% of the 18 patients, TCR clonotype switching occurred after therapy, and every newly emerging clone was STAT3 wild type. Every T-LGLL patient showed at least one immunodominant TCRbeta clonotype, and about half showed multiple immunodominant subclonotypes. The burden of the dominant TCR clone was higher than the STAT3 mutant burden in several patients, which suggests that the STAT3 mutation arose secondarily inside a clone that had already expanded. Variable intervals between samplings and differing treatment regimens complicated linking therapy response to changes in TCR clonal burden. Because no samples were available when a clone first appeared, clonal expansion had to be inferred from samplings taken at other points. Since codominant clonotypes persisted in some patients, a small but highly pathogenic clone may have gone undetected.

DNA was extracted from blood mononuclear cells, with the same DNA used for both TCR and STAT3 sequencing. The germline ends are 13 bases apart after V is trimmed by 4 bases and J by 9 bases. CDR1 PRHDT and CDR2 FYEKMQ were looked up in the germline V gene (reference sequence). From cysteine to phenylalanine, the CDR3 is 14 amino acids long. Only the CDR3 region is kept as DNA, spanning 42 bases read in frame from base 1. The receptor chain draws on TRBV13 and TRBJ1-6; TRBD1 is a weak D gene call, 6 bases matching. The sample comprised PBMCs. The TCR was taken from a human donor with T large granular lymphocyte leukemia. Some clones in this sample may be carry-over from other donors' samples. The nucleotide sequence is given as TGTGCCAGCAGCTCCACAGGGATGAGTTCACCCCTCCACTTT. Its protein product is CASSSTGMSSPLHF.